This T cell receptor (beta chain) is from a study of shared clonotypes between healthy human individuals. Repertoires were generated with immunoSEQ multiplex PCR, while TCRdb's copy carries only in-frame clones and drops some. This table has roughly 2.6 million clones, around nine tenths appearing once. Source material: naive CD4+ T cells sorted from blood. The subset is: CD45RA+ positively selected. The receptor was isolated from a man younger than 30 in good health.

CDR3 sequence (DNA): TGTGCCAGCAAAGAAAGGGGCGCGATGGGGCAGTACTTC. Its protein product is CASKERGAMGQYF. The V gene is TRBV2, the J gene TRBJ2-7; the D gene is possibly TRBD1 (5 bases). V was trimmed by 7 bases and J by 9 bases, leaving 19 bases between them. Germline lookup yields CDR1 SNHLY and CDR2 FYNNEI. The CDR3 consists of 13 residues.